What follows are 21 T cell receptor beta chains derived from one specimen sequenced in a study of shared clonotypes between healthy human individuals. The assay was immunoSEQ multiplex PCR, and TCRdb's table has in-frame clones only and misses some. The sample shows a few million clones, roughly nine tenths of them seen only once. Material: naive CD4+ T cells sorted from blood. This sample's subset: CD45RA+ positively selected. These receptor sequences come from a man aged 18-30 years in good health.

This clone was detected only once. The rearrangement uses TRBV9 and TRBJ2-3; tentatively, D is TRBD2 (5 bases). Germline CDR1 SGDLS, CDR2 YYNGEE. V was trimmed by 4 bases and J by 4 bases, leaving 13 bases between them. The CDR3 is made up of 14 amino acids. CDR3 protein: CASSISIASDTQYF. The CDR3 DNA reads TGTGCCAGCAGCATCTCGATAGCGTCAGATACGCAGTATTTT.

This clone is a singleton in its sample. The chain links TRBV18 to TRBJ2-7; tentative D call: TRBD2 (5 bases). V lost 2 bases and J lost 4, with 9 bases in between. This CDR3 has 13 amino acids. CDR1 is KGHSH and CDR2 is LQKENI in the germline V gene. The CDR3 here is CASSPSSGYEQYF. The DNA of the CDR3 is TGTGCCAGCTCACCAAGCTCGGGATACGAGCAGTACTTC.

The gene calls are TRBV7-2 and TRBJ2-3, with a weak D call TRBD2 (5 bases). Germline assignment: CDR1 SGHTA and CDR2 FQGNSA. The CDR3 extends over 13 amino acids. Trimming stripped 4 bases from V and 6 bases from J, with 11 bases between. CDR3 sequence reads: CASSWAWEDTQYF. The CDR3 nucleotides read TGTGCCAGCAGCTGGGCGTGGGAGGATACGCAGTATTTT.

The chain combines TRBV30 with TRBJ1-2; a weak D match, TRBD1 (6 bases). Germline-derived CDR1 and CDR2 are GTSNPN and SVGIG (reference sequence). Trimming stripped 0 bases from V and 8 bases from J, with 19 bases between. This CDR3 is 15 amino acids long. CDR3 sequence reads: CAWSVRGFIMGGYTF. The DNA for the CDR3 is TGTGCCTGGAGTGTCAGGGGATTTATTATGGGAGGCTACACCTTC. Based on the CDR3 plus reference TRBV30 and TRBJ1-2, the full variable domain is SQTIHQWPATLVQPVGSPLSLECTVEGTSNPNLYWYRQAAGRGLQLLFYSVGIGQISSEVPQNLSASRPQDRQFILSSKKLLLSDSGFYLCAWSVRGFIMGGYTFGSGTRLTVV.

V usage is TRBV5-4 and J usage is TRBJ2-1, with D unclear. Trimming took off 4 bases at V and 6 bases at J, with 17 bases between the two ends. Germline V gives CDR1 SGHNT, CDR2 YYREEE (reference sequence). CDR3 size: 15 residues. The CDR3 sequence: CASSPRGAVFNEQFF. The CDR3 region has the DNA TGTGCCAGCAGCCCCCGCGGAGCTGTCTTCAATGAGCAGTTCTTC.

The J gene is TRBJ1-1, the V gene TRBV7-2; D call uncertain. CDR3 length: 14 amino acids. Germline values: CDR1 SGHTA, CDR2 FQGNSA. V gave up 1 base and J gave up 6 bases, with 12 bases separating them. CDR3 amino acids: CASSLGRDQAEAFF. CDR3 nucleotide sequence: TGTGCCAGCAGCTTAGGAAGGGATCAGGCTGAAGCTTTCTTT.

V is TRBV27 and J is TRBJ1-4; D is perhaps TRBD1 (5 bases). The V gene lost 5 bases and the J gene lost 0 bases, with 7 bases spanning the gap. Germline V CDR1 and CDR2: MNHEY, SMNVEV (reference sequence). The CDR3 contains 14 residues. DNA of the CDR3: TGTGCCAGCAGTCCGACAGCAACTAATGAAAAACTGTTTTTT. It codes for CASSPTATNEKLFF.

V usage is TRBV5-4 and J usage is TRBJ2-1; D is unresolved. Germline CDR1 reads SGHNT; CDR2 reads YYREEE (reference sequence). This CDR3 is 13 amino acids long. V was clipped by 4 bases and J by 7 bases, with 12 bases between them. DNA for the CDR3: TGTGCCAGCAGCCCGTCTCAGATAAATGAGCAGTTCTTC. Translation gives CASSPSQINEQFF.

Only one count was recorded for this clone. This chain uses TRBV4-3 with TRBJ1-4; a weak D match, TRBD1 (5 bases). CDR3 length: 15 residues. V was cut by 2 bases and J by 5 bases, with 12 bases left in between. Germline V gives CDR1 LGHNA, CDR2 YSLEER. The chain's CDR3 is CASSQTQGENEKLFF. CDR3 bases: TGCGCCAGCAGCCAAACTCAGGGAGAGAATGAAAAACTGTTTTTT.

The chain recombines TRBV2 with TRBJ2-5; D remains unclear. The germline gives CDR1 SNHLY, CDR2 FYNNEI. The CDR3 is made up of 12 amino acids. V dropped 7 bases and J dropped 0 bases, with 6 bases sitting between them. In DNA, the CDR3 is TGTGCCAGCAACAAGTACCAAGAGACCCAGTACTTC. This sequence encodes CASNKYQETQYF.

V and J are TRBV30 and TRBJ2-3; TRBD2 matches 9 bases. Germline V gene data show CDR1 as GTSNPN and CDR2 as SVGIG (reference sequence). This CDR3 spans 13 amino acids. Trimming took 6 bases from V and 4 from J; bases not matched to a gene: 5. The CDR3 nucleotides are TGTGCCTGCGCTGCGGGAGGGGCAGATACGCAGTATTTT. Protein sequence: CACAAGGADTQYF. The full variable domain, completed using reference TRBV30 and TRBJ2-3, is SQTIHQWPATLVQPVGSPLSLECTVEGTSNPNLYWYRQAAGRGLQLLFYSVGIGQISSEVPQNLSASRPQDRQFILSSKKLLLSDSGFYLCACAAGGADTQYFGPGTRLTVL.

In regard to this clone: This same CDR3 is encoded by further DNA sequences in the sample. The chain combines TRBV6-5 with TRBJ2-7; D is unresolved. The CDR3 contains 14 residues. CDR1 and CDR2 from the germline V gene are MNHEY and SVGAGI. Trimming removed 0 bases from V and 2 bases from J, with 8 bases in between. CDR3: CASSYSRSPYEQYF. The CDR3 coding sequence is TGTGCCAGCAGTTACTCGCGCTCACCCTACGAGCAGTACTTC.

This clone was seen once. The genes are TRBV5-4 and TRBJ2-3; 8 bases agree with TRBD2. Germline V gene lookup returns CDR1 SGHNT and CDR2 YYREEE (reference sequence). CDR3 size: 16 residues. Trimming took 6 bases from V and 3 from J; bases not matched to a gene: 12. The CDR3 DNA reads TGTGCCAGCACCGAAGGAGGTCGGGGGGGGACAGATACGCAGTATTTT. Translation: CASTEGGRGGTDTQYF.

The chain couples TRBV6-1 to TRBJ2-7; the D gene is possibly TRBD2 (6 bases). Between the trimmed V and J ends, which lost 4 bases and 3 bases, there was a span of 7 bases. The CDR3 spans 12 residues. Germline V gene sequence: CDR1 MNHNS, CDR2 SASEGT. The chain's CDR3 is CASSGGVYEQYF. As DNA, the CDR3 is TGTGCCAGCAGTGGGGGGGTCTACGAGCAGTACTTC.

This sequence joins TRBV4-3 and TRBJ2-3; maybe TRBD2 (6 bases). The V and J ends lost 6 bases and 0 bases respectively, with 10 bases between them. Germline CDR1 LGHNA, CDR2 YSLEER. The CDR3 totals 14 residues. CDR3 sequence (DNA): TGCGCCAGCAGTATGAGCGGGAGCACAGATACGCAGTATTTT. It yields the protein CASSMSGSTDTQYF.

Comments on this clone: One end of the junction fails to match germline, which may point to a read error. The chain combines TRBV10-3 with TRBJ1-1; unclear D gene. The CDR3 totals 14 residues. Germline values: CDR1 ENHRY, CDR2 SYGVKD. CDR3 sequence: CASSAGSSNTEAFF. CDR3 DNA: TGTGCCAGCAGTGCGGGCAGCTCGAACACTGAAGCTTTCTTT.

The rearrangement uses TRBV6-5 and TRBJ1-3; D is unresolved. Germline CDR1 MNHEY, CDR2 SVGAGI. Trimming left V 5 bases short and J 4 bases short, with 9 bases between. The CDR3 loop spans 13 amino acids. This CDR3 is CASSAQAGNTIYF. CDR3 coding DNA: TGTGCCAGCAGTGCCCAGGCGGGAAACACCATATATTTT.

This sequence joins TRBV5-1 and TRBJ2-1, with a weak D call TRBD2 (5 bases). This CDR3 is 15 amino acids long. Trimming took off 6 bases at V and 7 bases at J, with 20 bases between the two ends. The germline CDR1 and CDR2 sequences are SGHRS and YFSETQ. For the CDR3, the DNA is TGCGCCAGCACCTTAACTAGTCGCGGAGAAAATGAGCAGTTCTTC. It is translated as CASTLTSRGENEQFF.

The CDR3 coding sequence is TGTGCCAGCAGCCAAGGTAGACTAGCGCTCTACAATGAGCAGTTCTTC. This codes for CASSQGRLALYNEQFF. V and J are TRBV4-2 and TRBJ2-1; 8 positions agree with TRBD2. Germline lookup yields CDR1 LGHNA and CDR2 YNFKEQ. V shed 1 base, J shed 3 bases, and the junction held 5 bases outside the gene matches. This CDR3 contains 16 residues.

For this clone: The same CDR3 arises from other DNA sequences in this sample as well. The chain combines TRBV4-3 with TRBJ1-5; D is unclear. CDR3 length: 15 residues. Looked up from germline, CDR1 is LGHNA and CDR2 is YSLEER. Trimming shortened V by 3 bases and J by 3 bases, and 12 bases separated the two germline ends. The chain's CDR3 is CASSQLTGVNQPQHF. CDR3 bases: TGCGCCAGCAGCCAGCTGACGGGAGTCAATCAGCCCCAGCATTTT.

This chain connects TRBV7-2 to TRBJ2-7; the D gene is possibly TRBD1 (5 bases). This CDR3 contains 15 residues. CDR1 is SGHTA, CDR2 FQGNSA, per germline. Trimming removed 5 bases from V and 0 bases from J, with 14 bases in between. The CDR3 is CASSRPDSFSYEQYF. CDR3 sequence (DNA): TGTGCCAGCAGCCGACCAGACAGCTTCTCCTACGAGCAGTACTTC.